These T cell receptor beta chains were read from a single sample in a study of blood T cell repertoires in COVID-19. Clones were sequenced by immunoSEQ multiplex PCR, and TCRdb holds only the in-frame ones, with some missing. In the table there are about 260,000 clones, around 87% of which are singletons. Sequencing was performed on peripheral blood. These TCRs come from a woman between 50 and 59 years old with acute or convalescent COVID-19. CDR3s include the opening cysteine and the closing phenylalanine or tryptophan. Each record gives: J gene, CDR3 length, D gene, V gene, clone size, CDR3 protein, CDR3 DNA. D genes are given only for firm matches. Clone size is stated in some rows and not others, as once, few, many or a class when expanded.

TRBJ1-5	15	TRBD1	TRBV28	few	CASRQGGPSNQPQHF	TGTGCCAGCAGACAAGGGGGCCCAAGCAATCAGCCCCAGCATTTT
TRBJ2-3	15	.	TRBV28	.	CASTRAGQFTDTQYF	TGTGCCAGCACTCGGGCGGGGCAGTTCACAGATACGCAGTATTTT
TRBJ2-1	17	.	TRBV3-1/TRBV3-2	once	CASSQESYGLTYNEQFF	TGTGCCAGCAGCCAAGAAAGCTATGGTCTTACTTACAATGAGCAGTTCTTC
TRBJ1-5	15	TRBD1	TRBV5-4	.	CATGDRGSSNQPQHF	TGTGCCACCGGGGACAGAGGCTCGAGCAATCAGCCCCAGCATTTT
TRBJ1-3	15	.	TRBV18	.	CASSLRQAAGNTIYF	TGTGCCAGCTCTCTCCGACAGGCCGCTGGAAACACCATATATTTT
TRBJ1-1	13	.	TRBV7-3	.	CASSFQENTEAFF	TGTGCCAGCAGCTTCCAGGAGAACACTGAAGCTTTCTTT
TRBJ1-1	13	.	TRBV19	.	CASREAGGTEAFF	TGTGCCAGTAGGGAAGCCGGGGGGACTGAAGCTTTCTTT
TRBJ2-1	15	TRBD1	TRBV7-3	.	CASSSAGQGYNEQFF	TGTGCCAGCAGCTCCGCGGGACAGGGTTACAATGAGCAGTTCTTC
TRBJ2-1	16	TRBD2	TRBV28	.	CASSLGQRGLYNEQFF	TGTGCCAGCAGTTTGGGGCAGCGGGGCCTCTACAATGAGCAGTTCTTC
TRBJ2-7	14	.	TRBV10-3	.	CAISESLQGYEQYF	TGTGCCATCAGTGAATCATTACAGGGCTACGAGCAGTACTTC
TRBJ1-5	16	TRBD1	TRBV5-8	.	CASSLGPGQGFQPQHF	TGTGCCAGCAGCTTGGGGCCGGGACAGGGCTTTCAGCCCCAGCATTTT
TRBJ2-1	16	TRBD1	TRBV5-1	.	CASSSRETGSLNEQFF	TGCGCCAGCAGTAGCAGGGAGACAGGGAGTTTGAATGAGCAGTTCTTC
TRBJ1-4	17	TRBD1	TRBV10-3	.	CAISAHITTGSNEKLFF	TGTGCCATCAGTGCCCACATCACGACAGGGTCTAATGAAAAACTGTTTTTT
TRBJ2-1	15	.	TRBV27	once	CASRDRGSSYNEQFF	TGTGCCAGCAGGGATAGGGGTAGCTCCTACAATGAGCAGTTCTTC
TRBJ1-4	19	.	TRBV7-3	once	CASSLILALGDLTNEKLFF	TGTGCCAGCAGCTTAATTCTGGCGCTCGGGGACTTGACTAATGAAAAACTGTTTTTT
TRBJ2-7	17	TRBD2	TRBV6-4	.	CASRGLAGLWSSYEQYF	TGTGCCAGCAGAGGACTAGCGGGATTATGGAGCTCCTACGAGCAGTACTTC
TRBJ1-4	14	TRBD1	TRBV18	.	CASSRDRGTEKLFF	TGTGCCAGCTCAAGGGACAGGGGAACGGAAAAACTGTTTTTT
TRBJ2-7	15	TRBD1	TRBV3-1/TRBV3-2	.	CASSQGGQGTYEQYF	TGTGCCAGCAGCCAAGGGGGACAGGGAACCTACGAGCAGTACTTC
TRBJ2-4	15	.	TRBV6-5	.	CASSLAGLAKNIQYF	TGTGCCAGCAGTCTGGCAGGGCTAGCCAAAAACATTCAGTACTTC
TRBJ1-6	15	.	TRBV19	.	CASSIQGVRNSPLHF	TGTGCCAGTAGTATACAGGGCGTACGCAATTCACCCCTCCACTTT
TRBJ2-5	13	TRBD1	TRBV29-1	.	CSVTGERQETQYF	TGCAGCGTCACAGGGGAGCGTCAAGAGACCCAGTACTTC
TRBJ1-4	13	TRBD1	TRBV5-5	.	CASLRDSNEKLFF	TGTGCCAGCCTCCGGGACAGTAATGAAAAACTGTTTTTT
TRBJ2-5	12	.	TRBV5-8	.	CAREGDQETQYF	TGTGCCAGAGAGGGGGACCAAGAGACCCAGTACTTC
TRBJ2-3	15	.	TRBV5-1	.	CASSPTGHREDTQYF	TGCGCCAGCAGCCCGACGGGACATCGTGAAGATACGCAGTATTTT
TRBJ1-2	15	.	TRBV6-5	.	CASSQDWGASYGYTF	TGTGCCAGCAGCCAAGATTGGGGAGCTAGCTATGGCTACACCTTC
TRBJ2-2	15	.	TRBV13	.	CASRGARSKTGELFF	TGTGCCAGCAGGGGGGCTAGAAGTAAGACCGGGGAGCTGTTTTTT
TRBJ2-1	21	TRBD1	TRBV6-2/TRBV6-3	.	CASSYSRGYGTGASSYNEQFF	TGTGCCAGCAGTTACTCGAGAGGTTACGGGACAGGGGCGAGCTCCTACAATGAGCAGTTCTTC
TRBJ2-3	15	.	TRBV3-1/TRBV3-2	.	CASSQQLAITDTQYF	TGTGCCAGCAGCCAGCAACTAGCCATCACAGATACGCAGTATTTT
TRBJ2-7	13	.	TRBV7-3	.	CASSLDRTYEQYF	TGTGCCAGCAGCTTAGACAGGACCTACGAGCAGTACTTC
TRBJ2-1	14	.	TRBV2	.	CASSARLTYNEQFF	TGTGCCAGCAGTGCCAGACTAACCTACAATGAGCAGTTCTTC
TRBJ2-7	14	TRBD1	TRBV10-3	.	CASSPGTGAYEQYF	TGTGCCAGCTCTCCGGGGACAGGGGCCTACGAGCAGTACTTC
TRBJ2-7	13	.	TRBV5-1	.	CASSMAREFKQYF	TGCGCCAGCAGCATGGCTCGGGAGTTCAAGCAGTACTTC
TRBJ2-3	16	TRBD1	TRBV7-2	.	CASSITGATSTDTQYF	TGTGCCAGCAGCATAACAGGGGCGACTAGCACAGATACGCAGTATTTT
TRBJ1-2	12	.	TRBV4-3	.	CASRQINYGYTF	TGCGCCAGCAGACAGATTAACTATGGCTACACCTTC
TRBJ2-7	15	TRBD1	TRBV6-5	.	CASSYSDRGSYEQYF	TGTGCCAGCAGTTACTCGGACAGGGGATCGTACGAGCAGTACTTC
TRBJ2-4	17	.	TRBV28	.	CASSLRFRTERGNIQYF	TGTGCCAGCAGTTTAAGATTTCGGACAGAAAGGGGAAACATTCAGTACTTC
TRBJ2-1	16	TRBD1	TRBV24-1	.	CATSATGGLVYNEQFF	TGTGCCACCAGTGCTACAGGGGGCTTAGTCTACAATGAGCAGTTCTTC
TRBJ2-1	11	.	TRBV4-2	.	CASSLNNEQFF	TGTGCCAGCAGCCTTAACAATGAGCAGTTCTTC
TRBJ1-2	14	.	TRBV6-5	.	CASGTLMRHYGYTF	TGTGCCAGCGGCACACTGATGCGGCACTATGGCTACACCTTC
TRBJ2-7	18	TRBD2	TRBV5-1	.	CASSLLSGRALGSYEQYF	TGCGCCAGCAGCTTGTTAAGCGGGAGGGCACTAGGCTCCTACGAGCAGTACTTC
TRBJ1-5	13	.	TRBV12-3/TRBV12-4	.	CASSQRTDQPQHF	TGTGCCAGCAGTCAAAGGACAGACCAGCCCCAGCATTTT
TRBJ1-1	14	.	TRBV6-4	.	CASSSGGGPNEAFF	TGTGCCAGCAGTTCGGGCGGGGGGCCGAATGAAGCTTTCTTT
TRBJ1-4	14	TRBD1	TRBV28	once	CASREGGDNEKLFF	TGTGCCAGCAGAGAAGGGGGCGATAATGAAAAACTGTTTTTT
TRBJ2-3	12	.	TRBV12-3/TRBV12-4	.	CASSPFTDTQYF	TGTGCCAGCAGTCCATTCACAGATACGCAGTATTTT
TRBJ2-5	14	.	TRBV18	.	CASSQQQGVETQYF	TGTGCCAGCTCACAACAGCAGGGCGTAGAGACCCAGTACTTC
TRBJ1-5	19	TRBD1	TRBV18	.	CASSPEKGTVPWGNQPQHF	TGTGCCAGCTCACCAGAGAAGGGGACAGTTCCGTGGGGCAATCAGCCCCAGCATTTT
TRBJ2-1	15	.	TRBV11-1	.	CASSTMRSSYNEQFF	TGTGCCAGCAGCACGATGAGAAGCTCCTACAATGAGCAGTTCTTC
TRBJ2-3	15	TRBD2	TRBV11-2	.	CASSPGLGGGDTQYF	TGTGCCAGCAGTCCGGGACTAGGGGGTGGAGATACGCAGTATTTT
TRBJ1-1	13	.	TRBV5-1	.	CASSSGSHGEAFF	TGCGCCAGCAGCTCCGGGTCGCACGGTGAAGCTTTCTTT
TRBJ1-2	16	TRBD1	TRBV5-4	.	CASRKGQGASWYGYTF	TGTGCCAGCAGGAAGGGACAGGGGGCTTCATGGTATGGCTACACCTTC
TRBJ2-3	16	TRBD2	TRBV27	.	CAIKPLTSAGVDTQYF	TGTGCCATCAAGCCCCTGACTAGCGCCGGGGTGGATACGCAGTATTTT
TRBJ2-7	16	TRBD2	TRBV29-1	.	CRTGTSGPSEPGMQYF	TGCAGAACCGGGACTAGCGGACCCTCAGAACCTGGCATGCAGTACTTC
TRBJ1-2	16	TRBD1	TRBV24-1	.	CATSDPGQGYNYGYTF	TGTGCCACCAGTGACCCGGGACAGGGGTATAACTATGGCTACACCTTC